A single sample gave rise to the 5 T cell receptor beta chains below, sequenced in a study of blood T cell repertoires in COVID-19 (dated by TCRdb to about 2020). Library construction relied on the immunoSEQ multiplex PCR assay. What TCRdb holds here is the immuneACCESS table cut down to in-frame rearrangements. Part of the clones is not present; checked against another copy, under half of the missing clones reflect an unresolved V gene, and the others are unexplained. The sample profile shows about 58,000 clones; about 75% of them were found once. 25% to 40% of the sample belongs to the ten largest clones. Material for sequencing was peripheral blood. The receptors shown here come from a human donor in a cohort sampled during active COVID-19.

The J gene is TRBJ1-2, the V gene TRBV5-1; 8 bases map to TRBD1. Trimming removed 4 bases from V and 6 bases from J; junction bases left unmatched: 8. There are 14 residues in the CDR3. CDR1 is SGHRS, CDR2 YFSETQ, per germline. CDR3 in amino acids: CASSITGGEDGYTF. As DNA, the CDR3 is TGCGCCAGCAGCATCACAGGGGGAGAGGATGGCTACACCTTC.

J is TRBJ2-1 and V is TRBV3-1 (or the pseudogene TRBV3-2), with D unclear. The CDR3 consists of 12 residues. Trimming removed 0 bases at V and 8 bases at J, with 5 bases between. CDR1 LGHDT and CDR2 YNNKEL come from the germline V gene (reference sequence). CDR3 coding DNA: TGTGCCAGCAGCCAAGATAAATATGAGCAGTTCTTC. Translating it yields CASSQDKYEQFF.

The rearrangement uses TRBV30 and TRBJ1-4; D remains ambiguous. CDR3 length equals 13 residues. CDR1 and CDR2 (germline): GTSNPN, SVGIG (reference sequence). V was clipped by 3 bases and J by 11 bases, with 16 bases between them. CDR3 region: CAWREVGNGKLFF. In DNA form, the CDR3 reads TGTGCCTGGAGGGAGGTTGGGAATGGGAAACTGTTTTTT.

This chain uses TRBV27 with TRBJ1-1; TRBD1 matches 9 bases. The germline V gene has CDR1 MNHEY and CDR2 SMNVEV (reference sequence). The CDR3 is 15 amino acids. Unmatched junction bases numbered 4, after V lost 0 bases and J lost 5 bases. The DNA of the CDR3 is TGTGCCAGCAGTTTATCGGGACAGGGAGGGACTGAAGCTTTCTTT. This gives the protein CASSLSGQGGTEAFF.

The chain recombines TRBV6-2 or TRBV6-3 with TRBJ2-1; 8 nucleotides align to TRBD2. Germline V CDR1 and CDR2: MNHEY, SVGEGT. Germline trimming cut 2 bases from V and 0 bases from J; bases unmatched to any gene: 3. The CDR3 consists of 16 residues. CDR3 sequence: CASSYPTSGSYNEQFF. CDR3 nucleotides: TGTGCCAGCAGTTACCCAACTAGCGGCTCCTACAATGAGCAGTTCTTC.